The source of this TCR beta chain is a study of blood T cell repertoires in COVID-19. With V trimmed by 9 bases and J by 0 bases, 11 bases remained unmatched. The CDR3 contains 16 residues. Per germline, CDR1 LNHDA and CDR2 SQIVND (reference sequence). Assay used: immunoSEQ multiplex PCR; TCRdb lists only in-frame clones, some missing. The sample gives under 300,000 clones, over 85% of which show up once; under 2.5% is in the top ten. This receptor was identified in a woman aged 55 to 70 who had recovered from COVID-19. V and J are TRBV19 and TRBJ1-5; 7 bases agree with TRBD1. Sequences were obtained from PBMCs or T cells enriched from blood (not recorded which). The CDR3, as DNA: TGTGCCAGCCGAACGGGACAGACATATAGCAATCAGCCCCAGCATTTT. Translation gives CASRTGQTYSNQPQHF.